The T cell receptor beta chain under discussion was sequenced for a study of response to subunit inactivated influenza vaccine. Overall study findings and caveats: Authors suggested that a seasonal influenza vaccination recruits few new T cells each time.

This clonotype was counted only a few times. The antigen is not known. Each CDR3 protein is one row after TCRdb ran MiXCR on the RT-PCR reads. The sample carries some 520,000 distinct CDR3 sequences, about 15% recorded once. Germline V gives CDR1 SGHTA, CDR2 FQGTGA. This CDR3 region has 13 residues. Trimming left V 4 bases short and J 10 bases short, with 14 bases between. This TCR derives from a man aged 50 to 69 who received an inactivated influenza vaccine. Sequenced here: CD4+ T cells sorted from PBMCs, sampled around 25 months after vaccination. The genes are TRBV7-3 and TRBJ2-1; possible D gene TRBD2, 6 bases. The CDR3 nucleotides read TGTGCCAGCAGCTCAGGGACTTTAGGGGAGCAGTTCTTC. Translating gives CASSSGTLGEQFF.